Below, 12 T cell receptor beta chains from the same sample are listed, as sequenced in a study of blood T cells in healthy people across ages. A second PCR of roughly 6 to 12 cycles used a sample-barcoded 5' primer and a J-beta primer mix. Each CDR3 protein is one row after TCRdb ran MiXCR on the 5' RACE reads. The sample lists about 1,500,000 distinct CDR3 sequences, approximately 42% occurring once. The material sequenced was blood. All receptors come from a young woman in good health.

The chain carries TRBV2 and TRBJ1-5; maybe TRBD1 (5 bases). V was trimmed by 6 bases and J by 6 bases, leaving 12 bases between them. This CDR3 has 13 amino acids. Germline CDR1 is SNHLY and CDR2 is FYNNEI. CDR3 coding DNA: TGTGCCAGCAGGGTCAGGGAAGTTCAGCCCCAGCATTTT. It yields the protein CASRVREVQPQHF.

This chain uses TRBV6-4 with TRBJ1-5; unclear D gene. Trimming took off 6 bases at V and 5 bases at J, with 17 bases between the two ends. The CDR3 loop spans 15 amino acids. Looked up from germline, CDR1 is MRHNA and CDR2 is SNTAGT. The CDR3 DNA is TGTGCCAGCAGCGAGAGATTCACAGTTGATCAGCCCCAGCATTTT. It specifies CASSERFTVDQPQHF.

The rearrangement links TRBV11-2 to TRBJ1-2; D remains ambiguous. Germline V gives CDR1 SGHAT, CDR2 FQNNGV. V shed 2 bases and J shed 1 base, with 11 bases lying between them. This CDR3 contains 15 residues. The CDR3 bases are TGTGCCAGCAGCTTACGTCTGGACTTTAACTATGGCTACACCTTC. This translates into CASSLRLDFNYGYTF.

This sequence joins TRBV6-1 and TRBJ2-1; 8 nucleotides match TRBD1. The CDR3 spans 17 residues. CDR1 is MNHNS, CDR2 SASEGT, per germline. The V gene end was trimmed by 3 bases and the J gene end by 9 bases; junction bases not matched to a gene: 16. The CDR3 DNA sequence: TGTGCCAGCAGTGACCCGGGACAGGTCCTTACCGGCGGTGAGCAGTTCTTC. As protein: CASSDPGQVLTGGEQFF.

This clonotype was seen only a few times. This chain uses TRBV5-1 with TRBJ1-1; D remains unclear. V was cut by 2 bases and J by 1 base, with 9 bases left in between. The germline V gene encodes CDR1 SGHRS and CDR2 YFSETQ. This CDR3 spans 14 amino acids. The CDR3, as DNA: TGCGCCAGCAGCTTTGAGGGAACGAACACTGAAGCTTTCTTT. This codes for CASSFEGTNTEAFF.

The chain has TRBV20-1 and TRBJ2-2, with D unclear. V dropped 5 bases and J dropped 5 bases, with 18 bases sitting between them. The V gene's germline CDR1 is DFQATT and CDR2 SNEGSKA (reference sequence). The CDR3 contains 15 residues. The CDR3: CSAGRFPLGTGELFF. Here the CDR3 DNA reads TGCAGTGCTGGTCGGTTCCCTCTGGGGACCGGGGAGCTGTTTTTT.

This chain connects TRBV6-2 or TRBV6-3 to TRBJ2-5; D might be TRBD2 (6 bases). The J call may be incorrect, as the DNA end agrees better with TRBJ2-7. The CDR3 is 13 amino acids. CDR1 is MNHEY, CDR2 SVGEGT, per germline. CDR3 nucleotide sequence: TGTGCCAGCAACCGGGGACTTACGGGCGAGCAGTACTTC. Its protein product is CASNRGLTGEQYF.

This chain's CDR3 is CSTGRGLAMNEQFF. The CDR3 coding sequence is TGCAGCACTGGACGAGGCCTAGCTATGAATGAGCAGTTCTTC. The J gene is TRBJ2-1, the V gene TRBV29-1; a possible D gene is TRBD2 (5 bases). From germline, CDR1 is SQVTM and CDR2 ANQGSEA. CDR3 length equals 14 residues. Trimming left V 8 bases short and J 7 bases short, with 21 bases between.

The chain has TRBV6-1 and TRBJ1-6; 7 positions match TRBD1. V dropped 4 bases and J dropped 0; count of bases not matched to a gene: 15. The CDR3 totals 20 residues. CDR1 MNHNS and CDR2 SASEGT come from the germline V gene. The CDR3 DNA follows: TGTGCCAGCAGTGGGCGAGTTCTACAGGGGAAGAGCTCCTATAATTCACCCCTCCACTTT. This gives the protein CASSGRVLQGKSSYNSPLHF.

This clonotype was counted only a few times. The V call is TRBV7-3, the J call TRBJ2-1, with a possible D match to TRBD2 (5 bases). The V end was cut by 6 bases, the J end by 6 bases, with 15 bases between. Germline CDR1 is SGHTA and CDR2 is FQGTGA. This CDR3 comprises 14 residues. This chain's CDR3 is CASSPGLPSNEQFF. DNA for the CDR3: TGTGCCAGCAGTCCCGGACTGCCCTCCAATGAGCAGTTCTTC.

This sequence joins TRBV5-4 and TRBJ2-7; 10 positions agree with TRBD2. The trim removed 4 bases at V and 3 bases at J, leaving 7 bases unmatched. This CDR3 is 15 amino acids long. CDR1 and CDR2 (germline): SGHNT, YYREEE (reference sequence). CDR3 region: CASSPGAGGNYEQYF. CDR3 nucleotide sequence: TGTGCCAGCAGCCCGGGAGCGGGAGGGAACTACGAGCAGTACTTC.

V usage is TRBV20-1 and J usage is TRBJ1-5; no reliable D call. The CDR3 consists of 11 residues. V dropped 0 bases and J dropped 7 bases, with 4 bases sitting between them. Germline V gene lookup returns CDR1 DFQATT and CDR2 SNEGSKA (reference sequence). The CDR3 loop is CSARDGQPQHF. The CDR3 DNA follows: TGCAGTGCTAGAGATGGACAGCCCCAGCATTTT.